This is a list of T cell receptor beta chains from one sample in a study of shared clonotypes between healthy human individuals. Sequencing used immunoSEQ multiplex PCR; TCRdb keeps in-frame clones, though not all of them. The data show about 2.1 million clones, 93% seen once. The sequencing sample was made of naive CD8+ T cells from PBMCs. The receptors derive from a young man in good health. Some clones in this sample may be carry-over from other donors' samples. Both conserved end residues are trimmed from each CDR3.

TRBV5-1 | ASSSYLTAGYEQY
TRBV28 | ASSPGTGVGYT
TRBV19 | ASSVQGSLYNEQF
TRBV7-6 | ASSRLPGTTEAF
TRBV7-8 | ASNAAVGPEAF
TRBV27 | ASGKLAGSYNEQF
TRBV7-9 | ASTARPPGQGNTDTQY
TRBV28 | ASTLGGPNEKLF
TRBV10-3 | AIGYRDRGTLDEQY
TRBV5-6 | ASSLAGTDNYEQY
TRBV7-6 | ASSLRSTGGGKNTEAF
TRBV27 | ASSDDRDGYT
TRBV6-1 | ASSEGIRWGGEENGYT
TRBV7-9 | ASSFTTSEQF
TRBV7-9 | ASSVGYEQY
TRBV9 | ASSLLTGTSGSSSYNEQF
TRBV6-8 | ASSYVQLGGYEQY
TRBV9 | ASSVGSSYEQY
TRBV30 | AWNPDRVNEKLF
TRBV6-5 | ASSLTGANTGELF
TRBV27 | ASSLLGPGGAKNIQY
TRBV14 | ASSQDWRRDEQF
TRBV30 | AWRRYREGYT
TRBV28 | ASRPTGGGSISGEY
TRBV27 | ASSLRRTGWMNTEAF
TRBV9 | ASSVGKTGVDGYT
TRBV14 | ASSQLLVGAWNEQF
TRBV7-9 | ASTYVGTESLNYGYT
TRBV7-8 | ASSDIDEQF
TRBV27 | ASSTTGGNTEAF
TRBV7-6 | ASSNGAGFTDTQY
TRBV19 | ASSLAGQSYEQY
TRBV9 | ASSTTGGEQY
TRBV11-2 | ASSTGQGRDTQY
TRBV5-1 | ASSPGTGVGSNEQF
TRBV16 | ASSQYTAGNSYEQY
TRBV15 | ATSSYSGGYEQY
TRBV6-6 | ASSYSAGQGAGEQY
TRBV15 | ATSRDRLLSYEQY
TRBV5-6 | ASSLSYLGINTQY
TRBV29-1 | SVPTGPYEQY
TRBV19 | ASSLSGPYQETQY
TRBV10-3 | ATKGSRGSGANVLT
TRBV28 | ASRKRTGSNYGYT
TRBV7-6 | ASSLYAGASYEQY
TRBV29-1 | SVGLAGWNEQF
TRBV9 | ASSAPRTGRDTGELF
TRBV4-1 | ASSLRGASGSYNEQF
TRBV27 | AGNFGRHTGELF
TRBV19 | ASSTGQGTRVNEQF
TRBV6-6 | ASTWGDGYT
TRBV6-5 | ASSYSQGARTGELF